One sample yielded the 14 T cell receptor beta chains listed below, sequenced in a study of T cell changes during pregnancy in multiple sclerosis. Measured with immunoSEQ multiplex PCR; TCRdb has only the in-frame clones, and not every one. The table lists tens of thousands of clones, about 94% of them singletons. Sequenced material: CD4+ T cells from peripheral blood mononuclear cells, taken before pregnancy. The source of these receptors is a female donor with multiple sclerosis, enrolled in a pregnancy study.

This clone was found once. This rearrangement joins TRBV5-1 to TRBJ2-2, with TRBD1 as a possible D gene (5 bases). The CDR3 length is 16 residues. CDR1 SGHRS and CDR2 YFSETQ come from the germline V gene. The ends were cut back, 0 bases at V and 2 bases at J, with 11 bases in the middle. CDR3 protein: CASSLAGPPNTGELFF. DNA of the CDR3: TGCGCCAGCAGCTTGGCAGGGCCTCCCAACACCGGGGAGCTGTTTTTT. Based on the CDR3 plus reference TRBV5-1 and TRBJ2-2, the full variable domain is KAGVTQTPRYLIKTRGQQVTLSCSPISGHRSVSWYQQTPGQGLQFLFEYFSETQRNKGNFPGRFSGRQFSNSRSEMNVSTLELGDSALYLCASSLAGPPNTGELFFGEGSRLTVL.

This rearrangement joins TRBV25-1 to TRBJ2-1, with D unresolved. From germline, CDR1 is MGHDK and CDR2 SYGVNS. There are 12 residues in the CDR3. Trimming shortened V by 3 bases and J by 5 bases, and 5 bases separated the two germline ends. The chain's CDR3 is CASSELNNEQFF. The CDR3 bases are TGTGCCAGCAGTGAGCTAAACAATGAGCAGTTCTTC. Together with reference TRBV25-1 and TRBJ2-1, the CDR3 gives the full variable domain: EADIYQTPRYLVIGTGKKITLECSQTMGHDKMYWYQQDPGMELHLIHYSYGVNSTEKGDLSSESTVSRIRTEHFPLTLESARPSHTSQYLCASSELNNEQFFGPGTRLTVL.

The rearrangement joins TRBV5-6 to TRBJ2-3, with a tentative D call TRBD2 (5 bases). The CDR3 length is 14 residues. Germline V CDR1 and CDR2: SGHDT, YYEEEE. The V gene lost 1 base and the J gene lost 3 bases, with 9 bases spanning the gap. The CDR3 is CASSLMRVTDTQYF. In nucleotides, the CDR3 is TGTGCCAGCAGCTTGATGAGGGTGACAGATACGCAGTATTTT.

The chain links TRBV2 to TRBJ2-2, with 7 bases that match TRBD2. The junction had 17 bases not matched to a gene; V was cut back by 4 bases and J by 0 bases. Germline CDR1 reads SNHLY; CDR2 reads FYNNEI. The CDR3 sequence is 20 residues long. The CDR3 DNA reads TGTGCCAGCAGTGCCCGGGCTAGCGGCCGGATTTTCGCGAACACCGGGGAGCTGTTTTTT. Translated, it gives CASSARASGRIFANTGELFF.

V and J are TRBV6-5 and TRBJ2-1, with 8 nucleotides matching TRBD1. J gave up 6 bases and V 5 bases, and 0 bases lay outside the gene matches. In germline, CDR1 is MNHEY, CDR2 SVGAGI. This CDR3 region has 12 residues. CDR3 coding DNA: TGTGCCAGCAGTGGACAGGGCAATGAGCAGTTCTTC. This translates into CASSGQGNEQFF.

With regard to this clone: A read error may account for a junction end that differs from germline. This chain uses TRBV5-6 with TRBJ2-7; D may be TRBD1 (5 bases). This CDR3 is 14 amino acids long. Germline CDR1 SGHDT, CDR2 YYEEEE. The DNA for the CDR3 is TGTGCCAGCAGCTTATCCTGGGGCTCCCACGAGCAGTACTTC. As protein: CASSLSWGSHEQYF.

The genes are TRBV19 and TRBJ2-7; TRBD1 matches at 8 bases. The CDR3 has 15 residues. The germline V gene encodes CDR1 LNHDA and CDR2 SQIVND (reference sequence). Trimming took 7 bases from V and 4 from J; bases not matched to a gene: 12. In DNA form, the CDR3 reads TGTGCCAGTACCCCGGACAGGGCCAACCAGTACGAGCAGTACTTC. It yields the protein CASTPDRANQYEQYF. The whole variable domain, filled in from reference TRBV19 and TRBJ2-7, reads DGGITQSPKYLFRKEGQNVTLSCEQNLNHDAMYWYRQDPGQGLRLIYYSQIVNDFQKGDIAEGYSVSREKKESFPLTVTSAQKNPTAFYLCASTPDRANQYEQYFGPGTRLTVT.

The gene calls are TRBV29-1 and TRBJ1-3; a weak D match, TRBD1 (5 bases). CDR1 SQVTM and CDR2 ANQGSEA come from the germline V gene. This CDR3 region has 13 residues. Trimming took 4 bases from V and 0 from J, leaving 7 bases between them. CDR3 sequence reads: CSVGRGSGNTIYF. The DNA for the CDR3 is TGCAGCGTTGGTAGGGGCTCTGGAAACACCATATATTTT.

The J gene is TRBJ2-7, the V gene TRBV11-3; 7 nucleotides agree with TRBD2. V lost 5 bases, J lost 5 bases, and 9 bases stayed unmatched. Germline V gene lookup returns CDR1 SGHNT and CDR2 YENEEA. CDR3 length: 14 amino acids. The CDR3 spells CASSPGTSANEQYF. CDR3 in DNA: TGTGCCAGCAGCCCAGGAACTAGCGCGAACGAGCAGTACTTC.

This chain connects TRBV15 to TRBJ1-5, with a possible D match to TRBD1 (6 bases). CDR3 size: 17 residues. CDR1 is LNHNV and CDR2 is YYDKDF in the germline V gene (reference sequence). Trimming cost V 1 base and J 0 bases, with 13 bases left between them. The CDR3 region has the DNA TGTGCCACCAGCAGAGCCCGTACAGGGAATAGCAATCAGCCCCAGCATTTT. Residues: CATSRARTGNSNQPQHF.

The V call is TRBV7-2, the J call TRBJ1-3; TRBD1 matches at 7 bases. The CDR3 length is 15 residues. Germline CDR1 and CDR2: SGHTA and FQGNSA. With V trimmed by 2 bases and J by 2 bases, 3 bases remained unmatched. CDR3 sequence: CASSLRGQTGNTIYF. CDR3 in DNA: TGTGCCAGCAGCTTACGGGGACAGACTGGAAACACCATATATTTT.

V usage is TRBV5-4 and J usage is TRBJ2-2, with 12 bases lining up with TRBD2. Germline CDR1 is SGHNT and CDR2 is YYREEE (reference sequence). The CDR3 covers 17 residues. V trimming: 1 base; J trimming: 6 bases; junction bases outside the gene matches: 7. In nucleotides, the CDR3 is TGTGCCAGCAGCTTGACCACACTAGCGGGAGGATCCGGGGAGCTGTTTTTT. Translation: CASSLTTLAGGSGELFF.

This sequence joins TRBV11-2 and TRBJ2-6, with 7 positions matching TRBD1. The CDR3 loop spans 16 amino acids. Looked up from germline, CDR1 is SGHAT and CDR2 is FQNNGV. The V gene end was trimmed by 1 base and the J gene end by 4 bases; junction bases not matched to a gene: 4. This chain's CDR3 is CASSLGDRAGANVLTF. DNA for the CDR3: TGTGCCAGCAGCTTAGGTGACAGGGCCGGGGCCAACGTCCTGACTTTC.

The chain joins TRBV5-1 to TRBJ2-5; 10 positions agree with TRBD2. Germline V gives CDR1 SGHRS, CDR2 YFSETQ. The trim removed 4 bases at V and 1 base at J, leaving 4 bases unmatched. This CDR3 region has 15 residues. CDR3 DNA: TGCGCCAGCAGCGCGACTAGCGGGTTCCAAGAGACCCAGTACTTC. Encoded protein: CASSATSGFQETQYF.